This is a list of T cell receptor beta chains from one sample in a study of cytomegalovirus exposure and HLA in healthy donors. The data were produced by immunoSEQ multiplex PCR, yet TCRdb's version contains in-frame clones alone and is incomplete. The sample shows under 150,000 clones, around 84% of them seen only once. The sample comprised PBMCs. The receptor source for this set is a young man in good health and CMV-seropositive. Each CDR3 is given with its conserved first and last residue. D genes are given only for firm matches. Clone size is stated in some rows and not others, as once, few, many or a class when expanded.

cdr3_aa: CAAAEGAVSTDTQYF
cdr3_nt: TGTGCCGCCGCAGAGGGGGCTGTTAGCACAGATACGCAGTATTTT
d_call: TRBD1
clone_size: .
v_call: TRBV5-8
j_call: TRBJ2-3

cdr3_aa: CSVEVGGDLRGYTF
cdr3_nt: TGCAGCGTTGAAGTGGGGGGTGATTTAAGGGGCTACACCTTC
d_call: .
clone_size: once
v_call: TRBV29-1
j_call: TRBJ1-2

cdr3_aa: CASSPLAGASETQYF
cdr3_nt: TGTGCCAGCTCACCACTTGCGGGAGCTTCAGAGACCCAGTACTTC
d_call: TRBD2
clone_size: .
v_call: TRBV18
j_call: TRBJ2-5

cdr3_aa: CASSPLGSAGANYGYTF
cdr3_nt: TGTGCCAGCAGCCCATTAGGGTCAGCAGGGGCGAACTATGGCTACACCTTC
d_call: .
clone_size: .
v_call: TRBV27
j_call: TRBJ1-2

cdr3_aa: CASSLSSLLEGANVLTF
cdr3_nt: TGTGCCAGCAGCTTATCAAGCTTACTGGAGGGGGCCAACGTCCTGACTTTC
d_call: .
clone_size: .
v_call: TRBV11-3
j_call: TRBJ2-6

cdr3_aa: CASRDSERFF
cdr3_nt: TGTGCCAGCAGAGACTCAGAGCGGTTCTTC
d_call: .
clone_size: .
v_call: TRBV6-1
j_call: TRBJ2-1

cdr3_aa: CAWSTGFRSNEQFF
cdr3_nt: TGTGCCTGGAGTACAGGGTTTCGATCCAATGAGCAGTTCTTC
d_call: .
clone_size: .
v_call: TRBV30
j_call: TRBJ2-1

cdr3_aa: CASSQRAGKETQYF
cdr3_nt: TGTGCCAGCAGCCAAAGGGCGGGAAAAGAGACCCAGTACTTC
d_call: .
clone_size: .
v_call: TRBV5-4
j_call: TRBJ2-5

cdr3_aa: CASSFRQRIYEQYF
cdr3_nt: TGTGCCAGCAGCTTCCGACAGAGAATCTACGAGCAGTACTTC
d_call: .
clone_size: .
v_call: TRBV5-6
j_call: TRBJ2-7

cdr3_aa: CASGFGTGVGQPQHF
cdr3_nt: TGTGCTAGTGGTTTCGGGACAGGGGTAGGTCAGCCCCAGCATTTT
d_call: TRBD1
clone_size: .
v_call: TRBV12-5
j_call: TRBJ1-5

cdr3_aa: CASSLPLRTGIYPGYF
cdr3_nt: TGTGCCAGCAGTTTACCTTTACGGACAGGGATCTATCCTGGATATTTT
d_call: TRBD1
clone_size: .
v_call: TRBV27
j_call: TRBJ1-3

cdr3_aa: CASTPDRTYNEQFF
cdr3_nt: TGTGCCAGCACCCCGGACAGGACCTACAATGAGCAGTTCTTC
d_call: TRBD1
clone_size: once
v_call: TRBV7-3
j_call: TRBJ2-1

cdr3_aa: CATAREGSTYEQYF
cdr3_nt: TGTGCCACCGCGCGGGAAGGCTCAACCTACGAGCAGTACTTC
d_call: .
clone_size: .
v_call: TRBV5-4
j_call: TRBJ2-7

cdr3_aa: CSVGDRVETQYF
cdr3_nt: TGCAGCGTAGGGGACAGGGTTGAGACCCAGTACTTC
d_call: TRBD1
clone_size: .
v_call: TRBV29-1
j_call: TRBJ2-5

cdr3_aa: CASSFGTYGSDTQYF
cdr3_nt: TGTGCCAGCAGCTTCGGGACTTACGGTTCAGATACGCAGTATTTT
d_call: .
clone_size: once
v_call: TRBV7-8
j_call: TRBJ2-3

cdr3_aa: CASSPGGYGYTF
cdr3_nt: TGTGCCAGCAGTCCCGGGGGGTATGGCTACACCTTC
d_call: .
clone_size: .
v_call: TRBV2
j_call: TRBJ1-2

cdr3_aa: CASGPSQGAAVAF
cdr3_nt: TGTGCTAGTGGTCCGTCACAGGGTGCAGCAGTCGCCTTC
d_call: .
clone_size: .
v_call: TRBV12-5
j_call: TRBJ1-2

cdr3_aa: CASSVGRVNYGYTF
cdr3_nt: TGTGCCAGCAGTGTTGGCAGGGTAAACTATGGCTACACCTTC
d_call: .
clone_size: .
v_call: TRBV2
j_call: TRBJ1-2

cdr3_aa: CSVSGAGTYEQYF
cdr3_nt: TGCAGCGTATCGGGAGCCGGGACCTACGAGCAGTACTTC
d_call: .
clone_size: .
v_call: TRBV29-1
j_call: TRBJ2-7

cdr3_aa: CASDYRDGYTF
cdr3_nt: TGTGCCAGCGACTACAGGGATGGCTACACCTTC
d_call: .
clone_size: .
v_call: TRBV28
j_call: TRBJ1-2

cdr3_aa: CASSFGEGYEQYF
cdr3_nt: TGTGCCAGCAGTTTTGGGGAGGGCTACGAGCAGTACTTC
d_call: TRBD2
clone_size: .
v_call: TRBV27
j_call: TRBJ2-7

cdr3_aa: CASSSNFNRVPYNEQFF
cdr3_nt: TGTGCCAGCAGCTCAAACTTCAACAGGGTCCCCTACAATGAGCAGTTCTTC
d_call: .
clone_size: once
v_call: TRBV7-3
j_call: TRBJ2-1

cdr3_aa: CASSFPGQIQNYGYTF
cdr3_nt: TGTGCCAGCAGCTTCCCGGGACAGATCCAAAACTATGGCTACACCTTC
d_call: TRBD1
clone_size: .
v_call: TRBV5-4
j_call: TRBJ1-2

cdr3_aa: CASSEPSLGASSTGELFF
cdr3_nt: TGTGCCAGCAGCGAACCCTCGTTGGGGGCATCTAGTACCGGGGAGCTGTTTTTT
d_call: .
clone_size: .
v_call: TRBV9
j_call: TRBJ2-2

cdr3_aa: CAISGTSGGAESTDTQYF
cdr3_nt: TGTGCCATCAGTGGGACCAGCGGGGGAGCAGAAAGCACAGATACGCAGTATTTT
d_call: TRBD2
clone_size: .
v_call: TRBV10-3
j_call: TRBJ2-3

cdr3_aa: CASSLDRRGEETQYF
cdr3_nt: TGCGCCAGCAGCTTGGACAGGAGGGGAGAAGAGACCCAGTACTTC
d_call: .
clone_size: .
v_call: TRBV5-1
j_call: TRBJ2-5

cdr3_aa: CSAKSLEKLFF
cdr3_nt: TGCAGTGCAAAGAGCCTAGAAAAACTGTTTTTT
d_call: .
clone_size: .
v_call: TRBV20-1
j_call: TRBJ1-4

cdr3_aa: CASSPLGQAAGELFF
cdr3_nt: TGTGCCAGCTCACCACTCGGACAGGCGGCCGGGGAGCTGTTTTTT
d_call: TRBD1
clone_size: .
v_call: TRBV18
j_call: TRBJ2-2

cdr3_aa: CASSYGGDTDTQYF
cdr3_nt: TGTGCCAGCAGCTACGGGGGGGACACAGATACGCAGTATTTT
d_call: TRBD2
clone_size: .
v_call: TRBV6-1
j_call: TRBJ2-3

cdr3_aa: CASTPGDFTDTQYF
cdr3_nt: TGCGCCAGCACCCCGGGTGATTTCACAGATACGCAGTATTTT
d_call: .
clone_size: few
v_call: TRBV5-1
j_call: TRBJ2-3

cdr3_aa: CASSVKHPNTEAFF
cdr3_nt: TGTGCCAGCAGTGTTAAACACCCGAACACTGAAGCTTTCTTT
d_call: .
clone_size: .
v_call: TRBV2
j_call: TRBJ1-1

cdr3_aa: CSVEKQGGGTDTQYF
cdr3_nt: TGCAGCGTTGAAAAGCAGGGAGGGGGCACAGATACGCAGTATTTT
d_call: TRBD2
clone_size: .
v_call: TRBV29-1
j_call: TRBJ2-3

cdr3_aa: CASSYGGQPYGYTF
cdr3_nt: TGTGCCAGCAGTTACGGTGGACAGCCTTATGGCTACACCTTC
d_call: .
clone_size: .
v_call: TRBV6-5
j_call: TRBJ1-2

cdr3_aa: CASATSGRVGDTQYF
cdr3_nt: TGTGCCAGCGCAACTAGCGGGAGAGTAGGGGATACGCAGTATTTT
d_call: TRBD2
clone_size: .
v_call: TRBV2
j_call: TRBJ2-3

cdr3_aa: CATSREDSRYNEQFF
cdr3_nt: TGTGCCACCAGCAGAGAGGACAGCAGGTACAATGAGCAGTTCTTC
d_call: .
clone_size: .
v_call: TRBV15
j_call: TRBJ2-1

cdr3_aa: CASSVLTGDGYTF
cdr3_nt: TGTGCCAGCAGCGTCCTGACAGGGGATGGCTACACCTTC
d_call: TRBD1
clone_size: .
v_call: TRBV9
j_call: TRBJ1-2

cdr3_aa: CASSQELQREGRFEQYF
cdr3_nt: TGTGCCAGCAGCCAAGAGTTACAGCGGGAGGGCCGCTTCGAGCAGTACTTC
d_call: TRBD2
clone_size: .
v_call: TRBV4-2
j_call: TRBJ2-7

cdr3_aa: CASSPETRYEQYF
cdr3_nt: TGTGCCAGCAGCCCCGAAACTAGGTACGAGCAGTACTTC
d_call: .
clone_size: .
v_call: TRBV11-2
j_call: TRBJ2-7

cdr3_aa: CASSGGQGLSGQETQYF
cdr3_nt: TGTGCCAGCAGCGGGGGACAGGGGTTAAGCGGCCAAGAGACCCAGTACTTC
d_call: TRBD1
clone_size: .
v_call: TRBV9
j_call: TRBJ2-5

cdr3_aa: CASSLKWGHRETQYF
cdr3_nt: TGCGCCAGCAGCTTAAAGTGGGGCCACCGAGAGACCCAGTACTTC
d_call: .
clone_size: .
v_call: TRBV5-1
j_call: TRBJ2-5

cdr3_aa: CASSLGTPGTSGRSTDTQYF
cdr3_nt: TGTGCCAGCAGCTTAGGCACCCCAGGGACTAGCGGGAGGTCGACAGATACGCAGTATTTT
d_call: TRBD2
clone_size: .
v_call: TRBV11-3
j_call: TRBJ2-3

cdr3_aa: CASSLVGSGRARETQYF
cdr3_nt: TGTGCCAGCAGCTTAGTTGGTAGCGGGAGGGCAAGAGAGACCCAGTACTTC
d_call: TRBD2
clone_size: once
v_call: TRBV7-6
j_call: TRBJ2-5

cdr3_aa: CASRPLGGRYTF
cdr3_nt: TGCGCCAGCAGACCATTGGGGGGTCGCTACACCTTC
d_call: .
clone_size: .
v_call: TRBV4-1
j_call: TRBJ1-2

cdr3_aa: CASTLSPGFDEQYF
cdr3_nt: TGTGCCAGCACCCTAAGTCCGGGTTTCGACGAGCAGTACTTC
d_call: .
clone_size: .
v_call: TRBV6-6
j_call: TRBJ2-7

cdr3_aa: CSVVRGSYEQYF
cdr3_nt: TGCAGCGTTGTGCGCGGATCCTACGAGCAGTACTTC
d_call: .
clone_size: .
v_call: TRBV29-1
j_call: TRBJ2-7

cdr3_aa: CSARRGELGYF
cdr3_nt: TGCAGTGCAAGGCGGGGGGAGTTGGGGTATTTT
d_call: TRBD2
clone_size: .
v_call: TRBV20-1
j_call: TRBJ2-3

cdr3_aa: CASSLGGEQFF
cdr3_nt: TGTGCCAGCAGCTTAGGCGGCGAGCAGTTCTTC
d_call: .
clone_size: .
v_call: TRBV11-3
j_call: TRBJ2-1

cdr3_aa: CATSRKSGRGGDTQYF
cdr3_nt: TGTGCCACCAGCAGAAAATCGGGCAGGGGTGGTGATACGCAGTATTTT
d_call: .
clone_size: .
v_call: TRBV15
j_call: TRBJ2-3

cdr3_aa: CASSSTGFAEAFF
cdr3_nt: TGCGCCAGCAGCTCGACAGGGTTCGCTGAAGCTTTCTTT
d_call: TRBD1
clone_size: .
v_call: TRBV5-1
j_call: TRBJ1-1

cdr3_aa: CAWSPGQRSPLHF
cdr3_nt: TGTGCCTGGAGCCCGGGACAGAGATCACCCCTCCACTTT
d_call: TRBD1
clone_size: few
v_call: TRBV30
j_call: TRBJ1-6

cdr3_aa: CASSLGLGVWQPQHF
cdr3_nt: TGTGCCAGCAGCTTAGGTTTGGGAGTATGGCAGCCCCAGCATTTT
d_call: .
clone_size: .
v_call: TRBV7-8
j_call: TRBJ1-5

cdr3_aa: CASSSRTGGRGSTEAFF
cdr3_nt: TGTGCCAGCAGTTCCCGGACAGGGGGCAGGGGGAGCACTGAAGCTTTCTTT
d_call: TRBD1
clone_size: .
v_call: TRBV28
j_call: TRBJ1-1

cdr3_aa: CASRKSPGQGDYEQYF
cdr3_nt: TGTGCCAGCAGAAAATCTCCGGGACAGGGGGACTACGAGCAGTACTTC
d_call: TRBD1
clone_size: .
v_call: TRBV5-4
j_call: TRBJ2-7

cdr3_aa: CASSAVAGGAYEQYF
cdr3_nt: TGTGCCAGCAGCGCTGTAGCGGGAGGGGCCTACGAGCAGTACTTC
d_call: TRBD2
clone_size: .
v_call: TRBV9
j_call: TRBJ2-7

cdr3_aa: CSHTGVTGGDGYTF
cdr3_nt: TGCAGCCACACTGGGGTCACAGGGGGCGATGGCTACACCTTC
d_call: TRBD1
clone_size: .
v_call: TRBV29-1
j_call: TRBJ1-2

cdr3_aa: CASKGVQRTEAFF
cdr3_nt: TGCGCCAGCAAAGGCGTGCAGAGGACTGAAGCTTTCTTT
d_call: .
clone_size: .
v_call: TRBV10-2
j_call: TRBJ1-1